The clone carrying this T cell receptor beta chain was seen repeatedly, ten times or more. Its antigen is currently unknown. Using RNA transcripts, the TCR beta CDR3 regions were amplified. Second-round multiplex PCR came after first-round RT-PCR with HTBI primers. A single record per CDR3 protein comes from TCRdb applying MiXCR to the multiplex PCR reads. This table has some 520,000 distinct CDR3 sequences, around 14% appearing once. These data are taken from a study of Graves' ophthalmopathy and Graves' hyperthyroidism. Study-level information: Researchers obtained peripheral blood at initial diagnosis, before any treatment had begun. General observations from the study: The authors also found most expanded thyroid clonotypes above 0.001 frequency in blood.

This clonotype was sampled from a young woman with Graves' ophthalmopathy. Sequencing was carried out using blood.

In nucleotides, the CDR3 is TGCAGTGCTAGTTCTAGATCCTACGAGCAGTACTTC. Translation gives CSASSRSYEQYF. This chain links TRBV20-1 with TRBJ2-7; D ambiguous. CDR1 and CDR2 from the germline V gene are DFQATT and SNEGSKA (reference sequence). CDR3 length equals 12 residues. Trimming removed 3 bases at V and 1 base at J, with 7 bases between.